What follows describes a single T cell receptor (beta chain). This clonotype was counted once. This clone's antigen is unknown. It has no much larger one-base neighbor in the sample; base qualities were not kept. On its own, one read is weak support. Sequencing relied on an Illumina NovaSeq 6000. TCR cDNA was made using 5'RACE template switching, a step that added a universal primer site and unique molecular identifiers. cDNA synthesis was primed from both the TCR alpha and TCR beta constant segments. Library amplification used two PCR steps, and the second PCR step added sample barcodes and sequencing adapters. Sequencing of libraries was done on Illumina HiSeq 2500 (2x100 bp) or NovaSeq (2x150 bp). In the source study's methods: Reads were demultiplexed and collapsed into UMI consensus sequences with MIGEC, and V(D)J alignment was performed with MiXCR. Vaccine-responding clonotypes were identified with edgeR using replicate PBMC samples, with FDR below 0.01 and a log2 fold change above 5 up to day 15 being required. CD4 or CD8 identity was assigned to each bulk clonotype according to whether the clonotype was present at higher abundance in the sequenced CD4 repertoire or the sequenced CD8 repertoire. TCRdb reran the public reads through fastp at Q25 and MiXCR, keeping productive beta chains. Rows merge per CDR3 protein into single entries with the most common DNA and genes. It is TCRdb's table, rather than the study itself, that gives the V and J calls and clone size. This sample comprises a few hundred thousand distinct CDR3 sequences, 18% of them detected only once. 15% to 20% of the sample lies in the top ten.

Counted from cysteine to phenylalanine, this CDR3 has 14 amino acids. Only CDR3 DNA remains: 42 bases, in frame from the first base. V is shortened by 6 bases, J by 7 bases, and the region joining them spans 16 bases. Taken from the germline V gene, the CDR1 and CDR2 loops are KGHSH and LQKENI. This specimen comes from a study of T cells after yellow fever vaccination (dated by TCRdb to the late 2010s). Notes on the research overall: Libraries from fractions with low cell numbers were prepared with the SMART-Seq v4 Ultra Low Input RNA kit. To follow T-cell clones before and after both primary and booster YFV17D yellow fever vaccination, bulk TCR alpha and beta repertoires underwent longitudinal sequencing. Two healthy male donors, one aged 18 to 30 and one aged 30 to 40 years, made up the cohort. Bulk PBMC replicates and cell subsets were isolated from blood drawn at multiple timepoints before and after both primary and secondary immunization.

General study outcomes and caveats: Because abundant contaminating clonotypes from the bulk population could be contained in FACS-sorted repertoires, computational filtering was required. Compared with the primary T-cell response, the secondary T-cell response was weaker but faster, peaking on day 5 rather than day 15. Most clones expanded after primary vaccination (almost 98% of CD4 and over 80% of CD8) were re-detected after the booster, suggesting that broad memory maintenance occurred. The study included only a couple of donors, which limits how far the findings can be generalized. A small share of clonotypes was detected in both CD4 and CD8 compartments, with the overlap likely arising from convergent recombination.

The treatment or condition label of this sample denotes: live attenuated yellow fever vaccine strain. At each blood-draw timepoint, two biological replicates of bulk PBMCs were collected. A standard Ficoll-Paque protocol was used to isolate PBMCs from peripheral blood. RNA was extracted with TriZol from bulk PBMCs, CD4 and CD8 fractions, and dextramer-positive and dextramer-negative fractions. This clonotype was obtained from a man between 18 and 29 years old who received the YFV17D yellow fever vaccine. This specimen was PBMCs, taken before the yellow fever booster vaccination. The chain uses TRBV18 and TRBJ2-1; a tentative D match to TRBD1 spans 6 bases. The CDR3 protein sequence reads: CASSADRPPNEQFF. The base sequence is TGTGCCAGCTCTGCTGACAGGCCCCCAAATGAGCAGTTCTTC.